This TCR beta chain appears in the sequencing data of a study of blood T cell repertoires in COVID-19. Across the study: Both acute and convalescent COVID-19 samples were obtained from the United States, Italy and Spain. In each case, the material was cDNA or gDNA derived from T cells, B-cell-depleted T cells, or PBMCs.

The V end was cut by 5 bases, the J end by 7 bases, with 6 bases between. This CDR3 has 11 amino acids. The germline V gene encodes CDR1 SEHNR and CDR2 FQNEAQ (reference sequence). This clone was found once. The protocol was immunoSEQ multiplex PCR, while the TCRdb copy is restricted to in-frame clones and leaves out a portion. The sample contains approximately 280,000 clones, roughly 90% of which appear only once. This TCR was sampled from a woman aged 25 to 45 with COVID-19, enrolled during active disease. The J gene is TRBJ2-1, the V gene TRBV7-9; D ambiguous. Sequencing input: peripheral blood. For the CDR3, the DNA is TGTGCCAGCAGCCCCCGGAATGAGCAGTTCTTC. Translated: CASSPRNEQFF. The whole variable domain, filled in from reference TRBV7-9 and TRBJ2-1, reads DTGVSQNPRHKITKRGQNVTFRCDPISEHNRLYWYRQTLGQGPEFLTYFQNEAQLEKSRLLSDRFSAERPKGSFSTLEIQRTEQGDSAMYLCASSPRNEQFFGPGTRLTVL.